Below are 20 T cell receptor beta chains sequenced from a single sample in a study of CD8+ T cells in alopecia areata. Treatment noted: oral pan-JAK inhibitor, 5-10 mg twice daily. cDNA serving as the sequencing template came from extracted, reverse transcribed RNA. Produced via immunoSEQ multiplex PCR; TCRdb's table is partial and in-frame only. The data show around 100,000 clones, roughly 55% seen once. The specimen comprised CD8+ T cells sorted from blood, sampled at week 24, from a patient treated with tofacitinib. These receptors came from a human donor with alopecia areata.

The chain is built from TRBV15 and TRBJ2-3; D is perhaps TRBD2 (6 bases). V lost 2 bases and J 1 base, leaving 16 bases between the germline ends. Germline V gene data show CDR1 as LNHNV and CDR2 as YYDKDF (reference sequence). The CDR3 totals 17 residues. CDR3 loop: CATSRLPGEARTDTQYF. CDR3 DNA sequence: TGTGCCACCAGCAGACTACCGGGAGAGGCCCGCACAGATACGCAGTATTTT.

This chain uses TRBV5-1 with TRBJ1-1, with D unresolved. Germline CDR1 SGHRS, CDR2 YFSETQ. The CDR3 has 11 amino acids. Trimming took off 3 bases at V and 7 bases at J, with 7 bases between the two ends. The CDR3 DNA is TGCGCCAGCAGCTCAAGCTATGAAGCTTTCTTT. Translation: CASSSSYEAFF.

This clone was picked up a small number of times. V usage is TRBV29-1 and J usage is TRBJ2-7, with 7 bases identical to TRBD2. The CDR3 consists of 12 residues. Germline values: CDR1 SQVTM, CDR2 ANQGSEA. V was pared by 4 bases and J by 5 bases, with 5 bases of the junction left unmatched. In nucleotides, the CDR3 is TGCAGCGTTGTGGGAGGGGTAAACGAGCAGTACTTC. Translating it yields CSVVGGVNEQYF.

The genes are TRBV5-6 and TRBJ1-2; TRBD1 aligns across 8 bases. Germline V CDR1 and CDR2: SGHDT, YYEEEE. With V trimmed by 7 bases and J by 9 bases, 8 bases remained unmatched. CDR3 size: 12 residues. CDR3 nucleotide sequence: TGTGCCAGCCGGACAGGGAAAATGCGCTACACCTTC. Translated, it gives CASRTGKMRYTF.

V is TRBV5-1 and J is TRBJ2-7, with no clear D. V was pared by 3 bases and J by 2 bases, with 3 bases between. Germline loops: CDR1 SGHRS, CDR2 YFSETQ. This CDR3 has 11 residues. Here the CDR3 reads CASSSAYEQYF. The CDR3 DNA is TGCGCCAGCAGCTCCGCCTACGAGCAGTACTTC.

This clone appeared many times. The chain recombines TRBV7-2 with TRBJ2-2, with D uncertain. CDR3 length equals 16 residues. Looked up from germline, CDR1 is SGHTA and CDR2 is FQGNSA. Between the trimmed V and J ends, which lost 3 bases and 3 bases, there was a span of 14 bases. The CDR3 DNA follows: TGTGCCAGCAGCTTTAGTTGGGGTCCGTACACCGGGGAGCTGTTTTTT. Translating gives CASSFSWGPYTGELFF.

This chain joins TRBV6-6 and TRBJ2-3, with a weak D call TRBD2 (5 bases). Germline V CDR1 and CDR2: MNHNY, SVGAGI (reference sequence). V lost 2 bases, J lost 0 bases, and 6 bases lay in between. CDR3 length: 14 residues. The CDR3 loop is CASSYGSSTDTQYF. CDR3 DNA sequence: TGTGCCAGCAGTTACGGGAGTAGCACAGATACGCAGTATTTT.

This chain connects TRBV7-9 to TRBJ1-1; 7 nucleotides match TRBD1. Germline values: CDR1 SEHNR, CDR2 FQNEAQ (reference sequence). The CDR3 length is 13 residues. The V segment lost 4 bases and the J segment 6 bases; nucleotides outside the gene matches: 5. CDR3 region: CASSYDRVAEAFF. The CDR3, as DNA: TGTGCCAGCAGCTATGACAGGGTGGCTGAAGCTTTCTTT. The full variable domain, its missing parts supplied by reference TRBV7-9 and TRBJ1-1, is DTGVSQNPRHKITKRGQNVTFRCDPISEHNRLYWYRQTLGQGPEFLTYFQNEAQLEKSRLLSDRFSAERPKGSFSTLEIQRTEQGDSAMYLCASSYDRVAEAFFGQGTRLTVV.

The V gene is TRBV5-4, the J gene TRBJ2-5; 11 bases align to TRBD1. Germline assignment: CDR1 SGHNT and CDR2 YYREEE (reference sequence). This CDR3 is 15 amino acids long. J gave up 5 bases and V 2 bases, and 5 bases lay outside the gene matches. CDR3: CASSLGTGGRETQYF. As DNA, the CDR3 is TGTGCCAGCAGCTTAGGGACAGGGGGTCGGGAGACCCAGTACTTC.

The V and J genes are TRBV10-3 and TRBJ1-2, with D uncertain. This CDR3 spans 13 amino acids. V was cut by 11 bases and J by 1 base, with 14 bases left in between. The germline V gene encodes CDR1 ENHRY and CDR2 SYGVKD. CDR3: CALSNRGNYGYTF. In DNA, the CDR3 is TGTGCCCTCTCAAACCGCGGTAACTATGGCTACACCTTC.

The chain is built from TRBV6-6 and TRBJ2-3; 7 nucleotides agree with TRBD2. V trimming: 2 bases; J trimming: 8 bases; junction bases outside the gene matches: 10. Germline V gene data show CDR1 as MNHNY and CDR2 as SVGAGI (reference sequence). The CDR3 totals 15 residues. The CDR3 DNA sequence: TGTGCCAGCAGTTACGGGAGGGGCCGAGATGGTACGCAGTATTTT. Its protein product is CASSYGRGRDGTQYF.

V usage is TRBV19 and J usage is TRBJ2-7, with D perhaps TRBD1 (7 bases). The CDR3 sequence is 14 residues long. The V end lost 4 bases, the J end lost 5 bases, and 15 bases lay between the germline ends. The germline V gene encodes CDR1 LNHDA and CDR2 SQIVND (reference sequence). CDR3 bases: TGTGCCAGTAGTACGGAGGGGGCGTTTAACGAGCAGTACTTC. Translated: CASSTEGAFNEQYF. Using reference TRBV19 and TRBJ2-7 for the parts outside the CDR3, the full variable domain is DGGITQSPKYLFRKEGQNVTLSCEQNLNHDAMYWYRQDPGQGLRLIYYSQIVNDFQKGDIAEGYSVSREKKESFPLTVTSAQKNPTAFYLCASSTEGAFNEQYFGPGTRLTVT.

The chain links TRBV6-5 to TRBJ1-2; no reliable D call. There are 15 residues in the CDR3. V shed 6 bases and J shed 3 bases, with 17 bases lying between them. CDR1 MNHEY and CDR2 SVGAGI come from the germline V gene. CDR3 in amino acids: CASRPGLSEDYGYTF. CDR3 sequence (DNA): TGTGCCAGCAGACCGGGGTTAAGCGAGGACTATGGCTACACCTTC.

The V gene is TRBV30, the J gene TRBJ2-2; D is possibly TRBD2 (6 bases). The germline V gene has CDR1 GTSNPN and CDR2 SVGIG (reference sequence). The length of the CDR3 is 15 residues. V gave up 0 bases and J gave up 4 bases, with 12 bases separating them. As DNA, the CDR3 is TGTGCCTGGAGTGTACTAGCCGCGGGCACCGGGGAGCTGTTTTTT. Residues: CAWSVLAAGTGELFF.

The rearrangement joins TRBV7-8 to TRBJ2-5; D may be TRBD1 (6 bases). V gave up 7 bases and J gave up 2 bases, with 17 bases separating them. Germline values: CDR1 SGHVS, CDR2 FQNEAQ. CDR3 length: 15 residues. This chain's CDR3 is CASNSLGDRQETQYF. The CDR3 DNA is TGTGCCAGCAACTCCCTGGGAGACAGGCAAGAGACCCAGTACTTC.

This clone was seen a few times. The CDR3 is CASSPGLAEYNEQFF. The CDR3 nucleotides are TGTGCCAGCAGCCCGGGACTAGCAGAATACAATGAGCAGTTCTTC. The rearrangement uses TRBV4-2 and TRBJ2-1; 9 positions match TRBD2. Trimming took 4 bases from V and 4 from J; bases not matched to a gene: 5. Germline values: CDR1 LGHNA, CDR2 YNFKEQ. This CDR3 spans 15 amino acids.

On this clone itself: Within the sample, other DNA sequences also encode this same CDR3. This chain connects TRBV27 to TRBJ1-1; no firm D call. The V gene's germline CDR1 is MNHEY and CDR2 SMNVEV (reference sequence). V lost 2 bases and J lost 1, with 8 bases in between. This CDR3 is 14 amino acids long. Here the CDR3 DNA reads TGTGCCAGCAGTTTACTGGGTGGGAACACTGAAGCTTTCTTT. Its translation: CASSLLGGNTEAFF.

This clone was detected a few times. V and J are TRBV7-6 and TRBJ1-6, with 10 bases that match TRBD1. This CDR3 contains 16 residues. Trimming took 5 bases from V and 6 from J; bases not matched to a gene: 7. The germline V gene encodes CDR1 SGHVS and CDR2 FNYEAQ. The CDR3 spells CASSLSRDRGNSPLHF. The CDR3 coding sequence is TGTGCCAGCAGCCTGAGCCGGGACAGGGGTAATTCACCCCTCCACTTT.

This chain connects TRBV13 to TRBJ2-5, with D perhaps matching TRBD2 (5 bases). V lost 4 bases and J lost 2, with 14 bases in between. The CDR3 runs 15 residues. Germline V gene sequence: CDR1 PRHDT, CDR2 FYEKMQ (reference sequence). The CDR3 sequence: CASSYSTGEQETQYF. CDR3 nucleotides: TGTGCCAGCAGCTACTCCACCGGGGAGCAAGAGACCCAGTACTTC. The variable domain in full, with the rest retrieved from reference TRBV13 and TRBJ2-5, is AAGVIQSPRHLIKEKRETATLKCYPIPRHDTVYWYQQGPGQDPQFLISFYEKMQSDKGSIPDRFSAQQFSDYHSELNMSSLELGDSALYFCASSYSTGEQETQYFGPGTRLLVL.

J is TRBJ1-2 and V is TRBV5-6; tentative D call: TRBD1 (5 bases). Germline CDR1 and CDR2: SGHDT and YYEEEE. The CDR3 length is 16 residues. The V end lost 0 bases, the J end lost 8 bases, and 20 bases lay between the germline ends. CDR3 amino acids: CASSLGTGPTRLGYTF. The CDR3 DNA sequence: TGTGCCAGCAGCTTGGGAACAGGCCCTACTCGACTCGGCTACACCTTC.